Shown below are 26 T cell receptor beta chains from a single sample sequenced in a study of T cells in localized non-small cell lung cancer. This table comes from immunoSEQ multiplex PCR, and its TCRdb copy is limited to in-frame clones, with some not included. The sample holds approximately 16,000 clones, about 85% seen once. Sequenced material: peripheral blood, taken before any cancer treatment. The receptors originated from a female donor older than 55 with stage I squamous cell lung carcinoma.

This chain uses TRBV15 with TRBJ2-5, with 10 positions matching TRBD1. Losses at the gene ends were 3 bases for V and 5 bases for J; bases not matched to a gene: 6. The CDR3 covers 15 residues. Germline CDR1 is LNHNV and CDR2 is YYDKDF (reference sequence). CDR3 region: CATSSYGTGEETQYF. The CDR3 DNA is TGTGCCACCAGCAGCTACGGGACAGGGGAGGAGACCCAGTACTTC.

This clone was seen more than once but under ten times. The chain recombines TRBV9 with TRBJ1-4; D gene ambiguous. Germline CDR1 reads SGDLS; CDR2 reads YYNGEE. The V end was cut by 1 base, the J end by 0 bases, with 10 bases between. The CDR3 is made up of 16 amino acids. CDR3 bases: TGTGCCAGCAGCGTACGACCGAGCCCAACTAATGAAAAACTGTTTTTT. This gives the protein CASSVRPSPTNEKLFF.

J is TRBJ2-1 and V is TRBV28; tentatively, D is TRBD1 or TRBD2 (5 bases each). CDR1 and CDR2 (germline): MDHEN, SYDVKM. The CDR3 is made up of 14 amino acids. Deletions cut 2 bases from V and 10 bases from J, with 15 bases between. The CDR3, as DNA: TGTGCCAGCAGTTTACTGGGGGATCTGGGGGAGCAGTTCTTC. Residues: CASSLLGDLGEQFF.

This chain links TRBV6-5 with TRBJ2-7; D remains ambiguous. Germline V gene data show CDR1 as MNHEY and CDR2 as SVGAGI. Trimming pared 6 bases from V and 6 bases from J, leaving 12 bases between. The CDR3 covers 12 residues. The CDR3 coding sequence is TGTGCCAGCAGCCTAATAAAGGGCGAGCAGTACTTC. Protein sequence: CASSLIKGEQYF.

The V call is TRBV7-3, the J call TRBJ2-1; 7 nucleotides match TRBD1. The CDR3 length is 12 residues. The V and J ends lost 5 bases and 6 bases, in that order; junction bases with no gene match: 1. Germline V gene sequence: CDR1 SGHTA, CDR2 FQGTGA. Here the CDR3 DNA reads TGTGCCAGCAGCAGACAGGGCAATGAGCAGTTCTTC. Protein sequence: CASSRQGNEQFF.

The V and J genes are TRBV9 and TRBJ1-3; the D is unclear. Germline V gives CDR1 SGDLS, CDR2 YYNGEE. Trimming stripped 0 bases from V and 0 bases from J, with 4 bases between. CDR3 length: 14 residues. CDR3 nucleotide sequence: TGTGCCAGCAGCGTAGACAACTCTGGAAACACCATATATTTT. Translating it yields CASSVDNSGNTIYF. The whole variable domain, remainder taken from reference TRBV9 and TRBJ1-3, is DSGVTQTPKHLITATGQRVTLRCSPRSGDLSVYWYQQSLDQGLQFLIQYYNGEERAKGNILERFSAQQFPDLHSELNLSSLELGDSALYFCASSVDNSGNTIYFGEGSWLTVV.

The chain recombines TRBV27 with TRBJ2-2; TRBD2 agrees at 9 bases. The V segment lost 10 bases and the J segment 4 bases; nucleotides outside the gene matches: 7. CDR1 and CDR2 from the germline V gene are MNHEY and SMNVEV (reference sequence). CDR3 length: 14 residues. The CDR3 is CATTGSGSTGELFF. The CDR3 coding sequence is TGTGCCACCACGGGTAGCGGGAGCACCGGGGAGCTGTTTTTT.

This chain joins TRBV4-1 and TRBJ1-2, with 8 bases lining up with TRBD1. J lost 7 bases, V lost 2 bases, and 3 bases had no gene match. Germline V lookup: CDR1 MGHRA, CDR2 YSYEKL. This CDR3 comprises 13 residues. In nucleotides, the CDR3 is TGCGCCAGCAGCCAATGGACAGGGTTTGGCTACACCTTC. Protein sequence: CASSQWTGFGYTF.

This chain links TRBV19 with TRBJ2-3, with TRBD1 identical over 7 bases. With 6 bases clipped from V and 0 bases from J, the junction kept 12 bases outside the gene matches. This CDR3 is built from 17 residues. Germline assignment: CDR1 LNHDA and CDR2 SQIVND (reference sequence). The CDR3 region is CASSTGVFFRSTDTQYF. The CDR3 DNA reads as TGTGCCAGTAGCACAGGGGTATTCTTTCGTAGCACAGATACGCAGTATTTT.

J is TRBJ1-3 and V is TRBV1. TRBV1 has pseudogene status. The CDR3 length is 16 residues. CDR3 sequence: CTSSQSRGLPGNTIYF. In DNA form, the CDR3 reads TGCACCAGCAGCCAATCCCGGGGACTTCCTGGAAACACCATATATTTT.

This clone was picked up a small number of times. This chain links TRBV7-3 with TRBJ2-7; 7 bases line up with TRBD1. This CDR3 has 14 amino acids. The trim removed 0 bases at V and 6 bases at J, leaving 5 bases unmatched. Germline CDR1 SGHTA, CDR2 FQGTGA. The DNA for the CDR3 is TGTGCCAGCAGCTTAACCCGACAGGGCTCCGAGCAGTACTTC. It codes for CASSLTRQGSEQYF.

The rearrangement joins TRBV28 to TRBJ1-3; no clear D gene. V was clipped by 5 bases and J by 7 bases, with 18 bases between them. Germline V CDR1 and CDR2: MDHEN, SYDVKM. The CDR3 has 15 amino acids. The CDR3 loop is CASSPIAAEQNTIYF. The CDR3 DNA is TGTGCCAGCAGTCCCATTGCGGCAGAGCAGAACACCATATATTTT.

The chain joins TRBV7-6 to TRBJ1-5; TRBD1 might be the D (5 bases). The CDR3 consists of 17 residues. V lost 5 bases, J lost 7 bases, and 24 bases lay in between. In germline, CDR1 is SGHVS, CDR2 FNYEAQ. CDR3 in DNA: TGTGCCAGCAGCCCCTCTGGGGGACGGGCCGGAAACCAGCCCCAGCATTTT. Amino acids: CASSPSGGRAGNQPQHF.

Comments on this clone: A read error may produce the germline difference seen at one junction end. The gene calls are TRBV6-6 and TRBJ1-4; D ambiguous. Germline assignment: CDR1 MNHNY and CDR2 SVGAGI (reference sequence). The CDR3 totals 10 residues. CDR3 protein: CASSYLSDLF. The CDR3 DNA reads TGTGCCAGCAGTTACCTGAGTGACCTTTTT.

Written as DNA, the CDR3 is TGTGCCAGCTCCACCGATAGAGTCGGGGAGCTGTTTTTT. It encodes CASSTDRVGELFF. The chain is built from TRBV7-8 and TRBJ2-2; D call uncertain. Germline CDR1 SGHVS, CDR2 FQNEAQ. The CDR3 sequence is 13 residues long. V lost 8 bases and J lost 7, with 14 bases in between. The full variable domain, in which reference TRBV7-8 and TRBJ2-2 provide the parts outside the CDR3, is GAGVSQSPRYKVAKRGQDVALRCDPISGHVSLFWYQQALGQGPEFLTYFQNEAQLDKSGLPSDRFFAERPEGSVSTLKIQRTQQEDSAVYLCASSTDRVGELFFGEGSRLTVL.

This clone was seen a single time. J is TRBJ2-1 and V is TRBV5-1, with 9 positions matching TRBD1. This CDR3 has 15 residues. After removal of 1 base from V and 7 bases from J, the junction contained 6 bases not matched to a gene. Germline V gene sequence: CDR1 SGHRS, CDR2 YFSETQ. CDR3 sequence (DNA): TGCGCCAGCAGCTTGCAGTTAGGACAGGGGAATGAGCAGTTCTTC. This gives the protein CASSLQLGQGNEQFF.

The V and J genes are TRBV5-1 and TRBJ1-2; D gene unclear. The CDR3 is 13 amino acids. Germline loops: CDR1 SGHRS, CDR2 YFSETQ. Between the trimmed V and J ends, which lost 3 bases and 4 bases, there was a span of 10 bases. The CDR3 coding sequence is TGCGCCAGCAGCTCGGACGGACGCTATGGCTACACCTTC. Amino acid sequence: CASSSDGRYGYTF. The full variable domain, with the rest looked up from reference TRBV5-1 and TRBJ1-2, is KAGVTQTPRYLIKTRGQQVTLSCSPISGHRSVSWYQQTPGQGLQFLFEYFSETQRNKGNFPGRFSGRQFSNSRSEMNVSTLELGDSALYLCASSSDGRYGYTFGSGTRLTVV.

This clone occurred once. This chain connects TRBV5-1 to TRBJ1-1; TRBD1 aligns across 7 bases. The germline V gene encodes CDR1 SGHRS and CDR2 YFSETQ. The V segment lost 1 base and the J segment 4 bases; nucleotides outside the gene matches: 10. The CDR3 covers 16 residues. As DNA, the CDR3 is TGCGCCAGCAGCTTGAACACAAGACAGGGAGGCACTGAAGCTTTCTTT. Translated: CASSLNTRQGGTEAFF.

The chain couples TRBV30 to TRBJ2-7; D not certain. The CDR3 is 13 amino acids. V lost 0 bases and J lost 4, with 10 bases in between. The V gene's germline CDR1 is GTSNPN and CDR2 SVGIG (reference sequence). In DNA form, the CDR3 reads TGTGCCTGGAGTGTAGCCTCCGGATACGAGCAGTACTTC. Translation gives CAWSVASGYEQYF. Drawing the rest from reference TRBV30 and TRBJ2-7, the complete variable domain is SQTIHQWPATLVQPVGSPLSLECTVEGTSNPNLYWYRQAAGRGLQLLFYSVGIGQISSEVPQNLSASRPQDRQFILSSKKLLLSDSGFYLCAWSVASGYEQYFGPGTRLTVT.

The chain joins TRBV7-9 to TRBJ2-1, with 7 positions matching TRBD2. Trimming cost V 5 bases and J 6 bases; bases outside gene matches: 10. The CDR3 extends over 15 amino acids. CDR1 SEHNR and CDR2 FQNEAQ come from the germline V gene (reference sequence). The CDR3 loop reads CASSQTSFLRNEQFF. CDR3 sequence (DNA): TGTGCCAGCAGCCAGACTAGCTTTCTCCGCAATGAGCAGTTCTTC.

The V and J genes are TRBV10-3 and TRBJ2-3; unclear D gene. Germline-derived CDR1 and CDR2 are ENHRY and SYGVKD. This CDR3 region has 17 residues. Trimming cost V 0 bases and J 5 bases, with 18 bases left between them. The CDR3 DNA is TGTGCCATCAGTGAGTCGAGTAGAATCCACACGGGAGATACGCAGTATTTT. Translating gives CAISESSRIHTGDTQYF.

J is TRBJ1-6 and V is TRBV9; 7 bases line up with TRBD1. CDR3 length: 15 amino acids. The J segment lost 9 bases and the V segment lost 3 bases, leaving 9 bases of the junction unmatched. The V gene's germline CDR1 is SGDLS and CDR2 YYNGEE. The CDR3 protein is CASSGQGSSRSPLHF. DNA of the CDR3: TGTGCCAGCAGCGGACAGGGTAGTTCTCGTTCACCCCTCCACTTT.

The rearrangement uses TRBV5-4 and TRBJ2-5; D gene ambiguous. Deletions cut 0 bases from V and 2 bases from J, with 8 bases between. The CDR3 has 14 residues. The germline V gene encodes CDR1 SGHNT and CDR2 YYREEE (reference sequence). As DNA, the CDR3 is TGTGCCAGCAGCTTGGACCCAGAACAAGAGACCCAGTACTTC. Encoded protein: CASSLDPEQETQYF.

The chain is built from TRBV15 and TRBJ2-7; no clear D gene. This CDR3 comprises 16 residues. Germline CDR1 and CDR2: LNHNV and YYDKDF (reference sequence). With 0 bases removed from V and 3 bases from J, the gap between germline ends came to 15 bases. In DNA form, the CDR3 reads TGTGCCACCAGCAGAGATCGAAGGGAATCTTTCTACGAGCAGTACTTC. Protein sequence: CATSRDRRESFYEQYF. Full variable domain (outside the CDR3, taken from reference TRBV15 and TRBJ2-7): DAMVIQNPRYQVTQFGKPVTLSCSQTLNHNVMYWYQQKSSQAPKLLFHYYDKDFNNEADTPDNFQSRRPNTSFCFLDIRSPGLGDTAMYLCATSRDRRESFYEQYFGPGTRLTVT.

The chain recombines TRBV5-4 with TRBJ2-1, with 7 bases fitting TRBD1. The J segment lost 0 bases and the V segment lost 4 bases, leaving 4 bases of the junction unmatched. The CDR3 extends over 15 amino acids. CDR1 SGHNT and CDR2 YYREEE come from the germline V gene (reference sequence). Written as DNA, the CDR3 is TGTGCCAGCAGCCCGGACAGGAGCTCCTACAATGAGCAGTTCTTC. Amino acids: CASSPDRSSYNEQFF.

The V gene is TRBV4-3, the J gene TRBJ1-5; D call uncertain. Germline CDR1 and CDR2: LGHNA and YSLEER. V was shortened by 0 bases and J by 6 bases, with 15 bases between the two germline ends. This CDR3 spans 16 amino acids. CDR3 region: CASSQELGLRGQPQHF. As DNA, the CDR3 is TGCGCCAGCAGCCAAGAGCTAGGGCTCCGCGGTCAGCCCCAGCATTTT.